A selection of T cell receptor beta chains follows, all from one sample in a study of Ad26.COV2.S vaccination and SARS-CoV-2 variants. Sequencing was performed with immunoSEQ multiplex PCR; in TCRdb, only in-frame clones are kept and a portion is missing. The repertoire has about 480,000 clones, roughly 85% of them found once; the top ten carry around 13%. The sequences come from peripheral blood, collected in a trial of Ad26.COV2.S vaccine versus placebo. The receptor set was obtained from a person between 18 and 65 years old who received the Ad26.COV2.S COVID-19 vaccine or a placebo. Both conserved end residues are part of each CDR3.

TRBV7-9	TRBJ2-7	CASSPRTGGYEQYF
TRBV9	TRBJ2-1	CASSSRLGIDEQFF
TRBV4-3	TRBJ2-4	CASSQDSGALAKNIQYF
TRBV5-4	TRBJ2-7	CASSPVGSSYEQYF
TRBV7-6	TRBJ1-3	CASSLQGAAGNTIYF
TRBV27	TRBJ2-1	CASSKRGGINEQFF
TRBV30	TRBJ1-1	CAWSRAKYTEAFF
TRBV25-1	TRBJ2-3	CASEAQGGTDTQYF
TRBV6-6	TRBJ1-2	CASSPPRTDGYTF
TRBV21-1	TRBJ1-1	CASSLTGSRSTEAFF
TRBV4-1	TRBJ2-1	CASSQEGGLAGQFF
TRBV7-8	TRBJ2-6	CASSLLRVRARGANVLTF
TRBV7-9	TRBJ1-2	CASSSVLSRGGGDGYTF
TRBV13	TRBJ1-2	CASSLASQVNYGYTF
TRBV7-2	TRBJ1-3	CASSLGPRGSGNTIYF
TRBV12-3/TRBV12-4	TRBJ2-5	CASSLIETQYF
TRBV5-3	TRBJ2-2	CARSGTAGAGELFF
TRBV27	TRBJ2-7	CASSLKGRDYEQYF
TRBV5-6	TRBJ1-2	CASSQGGSWGYTF
TRBV6-2/TRBV6-3	TRBJ1-5	CASSYGQSQPQHF
TRBV9	TRBJ1-3	CASSFTGTSGNTIYF
TRBV15	TRBJ2-2	CATSREEGAGGTNTGELFF
TRBV5-4	TRBJ1-1	CASSAGFQGRNTEAFF
TRBV7-9	TRBJ1-2	CASSLDRAAGYTF
TRBV7-9	TRBJ2-1	CASSASGSNNEQFF
TRBV28	TRBJ1-5	CASDGSNQPQHF
TRBV7-6	TRBJ1-1	CASSLAGTSSTEAFF
TRBV28	TRBJ2-7	CASNPPGQGTYEQYF
TRBV24-1	TRBJ2-2	CATSDPGGRIPGELFF
TRBV28	TRBJ1-1	CASRQGTQPRRFF
TRBV14	TRBJ2-2	CASSTAYGELFF
TRBV2	TRBJ2-5	CASRAGIQETQYF
TRBV5-6	TRBJ2-1	CASRDGDSKWNEQFF
TRBV27	TRBJ1-6	CASSPGQYNSPLHF
TRBV3-1/TRBV3-2	TRBJ2-7	CASSQDLTPPFDEQYF
TRBV5-4	TRBJ1-2	CASSLQGPGGYTF
TRBV6-4	TRBJ2-1	CASSDGSYNEQFF
TRBV27	TRBJ2-6	CASSWRQSGTGANVLTF
TRBV7-6	TRBJ2-1	CASSPGGQNEQFF
TRBV5-1	TRBJ1-4	CASSQGAANEKLFF
TRBV7-9	TRBJ2-1	CASSYTGVDEQFF
TRBV18	TRBJ2-1	CASSPLSSSGGANNEQFF
TRBV6-5	TRBJ2-5	CASTKSSTGVETQYF